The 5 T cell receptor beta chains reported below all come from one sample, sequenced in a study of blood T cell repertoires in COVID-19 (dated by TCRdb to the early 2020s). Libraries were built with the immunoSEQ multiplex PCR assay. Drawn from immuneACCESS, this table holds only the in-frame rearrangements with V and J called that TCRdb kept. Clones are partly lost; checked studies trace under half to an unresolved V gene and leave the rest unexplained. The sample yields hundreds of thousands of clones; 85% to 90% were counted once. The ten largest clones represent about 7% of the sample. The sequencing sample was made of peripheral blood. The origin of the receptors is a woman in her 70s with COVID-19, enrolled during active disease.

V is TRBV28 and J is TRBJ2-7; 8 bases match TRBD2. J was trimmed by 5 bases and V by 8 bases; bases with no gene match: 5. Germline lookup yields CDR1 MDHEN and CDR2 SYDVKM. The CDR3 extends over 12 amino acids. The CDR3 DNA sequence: TGTGCCAGCCGGGGGGGCCCGAACGAGCAGTACTTC. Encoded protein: CASRGGPNEQYF.

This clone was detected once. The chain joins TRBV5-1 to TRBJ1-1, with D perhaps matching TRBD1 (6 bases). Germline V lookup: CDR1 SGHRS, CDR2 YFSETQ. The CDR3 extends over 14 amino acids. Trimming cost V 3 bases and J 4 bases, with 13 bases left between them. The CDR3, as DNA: TGCGCCAGCAGCTCCGGACAGTTGGGCACTGAAGCTTTCTTT. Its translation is CASSSGQLGTEAFF.

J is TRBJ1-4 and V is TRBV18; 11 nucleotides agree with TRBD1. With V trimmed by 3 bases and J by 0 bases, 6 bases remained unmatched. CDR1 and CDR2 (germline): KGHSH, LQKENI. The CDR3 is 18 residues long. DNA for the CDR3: TGTGCCAGCTCACCGACGCGGACAGGGGGCTCAACTAATGAAAAACTGTTTTTT. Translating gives CASSPTRTGGSTNEKLFF.

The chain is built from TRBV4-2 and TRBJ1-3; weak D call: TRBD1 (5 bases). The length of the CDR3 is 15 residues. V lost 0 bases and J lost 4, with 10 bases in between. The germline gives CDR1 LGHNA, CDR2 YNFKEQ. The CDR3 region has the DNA TGTGCCAGCAGCCAAGAAGGTCAGGGAGGAAACACCATATATTTT. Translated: CASSQEGQGGNTIYF.

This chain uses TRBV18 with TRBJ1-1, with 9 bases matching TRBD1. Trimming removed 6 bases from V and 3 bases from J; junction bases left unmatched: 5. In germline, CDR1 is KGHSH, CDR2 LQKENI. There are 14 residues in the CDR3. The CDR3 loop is CASSLTGGYTEAFF. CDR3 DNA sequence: TGTGCCAGCTCTTTGACAGGGGGATACACTGAAGCTTTCTTT.